The entry below gives a single TCR beta chain sequence along with its context. Its antigen is currently unknown. Germline CDR1 reads SGHRS; CDR2 reads YFSETQ. J lost 5 bases, V lost 0 bases, and 4 bases had no gene match. The CDR3 length is 15 residues. 60 Vbeta and 13 Jbeta primers were used in PCR. The method was immunoSEQ multiplex PCR; TCRdb's version includes in-frame clones alone and lacks a portion of them. The repertoire consists of about 200,000 clones, with around 79% occurring once and the leading ten covering around 2%. The sample comes from a study of cytomegalovirus exposure and HLA in healthy donors. Study-level findings and limits: Later, TCR association rates were found to vary by HLA locus, highest for DRB1 and lowest for HLA-C.

The sequence was obtained from a man aged 18-30 years in good health and CMV-seronegative. The chain couples TRBV5-1 to TRBJ2-1; TRBD2 matches 8 bases. The sequencing sample was made of PBMCs. CDR3 protein: CASSLVVAGNNEQFF. Here the CDR3 DNA reads TGCGCCAGCAGCTTGGTAGTAGCGGGGAACAATGAGCAGTTCTTC.